This T cell receptor beta chain stems from a study of blood T cells in healthy people across ages. Whole-study findings and limits: Aged donors had fewer naive CD4+ cells and lower diversity than long-lived donors.

To note about this clonotype: What it binds is not known.

CDR1 is KGHDR and CDR2 is SFDVKD in the germline V gene. This CDR3 contains 17 residues. J lost 5 bases, V lost 4 bases, and 13 bases had no gene match. With a J-beta primer mix and a sample-barcoded 5' primer, a second PCR ran roughly 6 to 11 cycles. Unique molecular identifiers of 12 random nucleotides labeled each cDNA. Sequencing yielded, for each sample, at least 2.5 million paired-end reads carrying CDR3. Each CDR3 protein is one row after TCRdb ran MiXCR on the 5' RACE reads. Found here are about 1.8 million distinct CDR3 sequences, less than 50% of them singletons; the top ten hold 2.1%. A minimum of 7 million PBMCs was isolated per sample.

The origin of this receptor is a woman aged 40-49 years in good health. Sequenced sample: blood. This chain joins TRBV24-1 and TRBJ2-5; 9 bases fit TRBD1. The CDR3 DNA is TGTGCCACCAGTGACTCCGGGACAGGGCCCTTGTTGGAGACCCAGTACTTC. This translates into CATSDSGTGPLLETQYF.